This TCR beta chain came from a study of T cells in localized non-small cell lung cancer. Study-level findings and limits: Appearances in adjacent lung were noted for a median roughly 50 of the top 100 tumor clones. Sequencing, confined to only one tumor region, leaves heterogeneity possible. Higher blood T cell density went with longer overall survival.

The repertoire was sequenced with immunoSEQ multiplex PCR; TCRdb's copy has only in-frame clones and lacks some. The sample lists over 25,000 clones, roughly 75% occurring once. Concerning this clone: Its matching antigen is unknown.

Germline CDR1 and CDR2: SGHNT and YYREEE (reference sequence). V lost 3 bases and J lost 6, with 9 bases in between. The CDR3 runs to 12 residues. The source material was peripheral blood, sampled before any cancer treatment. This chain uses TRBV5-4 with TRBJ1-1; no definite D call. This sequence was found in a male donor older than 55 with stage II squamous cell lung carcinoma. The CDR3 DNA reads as TGTGCCAGCAGCTCGGCCGGGGCTGAAGCTTTCTTT. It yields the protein CASSSAGAEAFF.